The rows below give T cell receptor beta chains drawn from one sample of a study of T cell changes during pregnancy in multiple sclerosis. Sequenced by immunoSEQ multiplex PCR; TCRdb stores in-frame clones only, minus some. Counted here are around 60,000 clones, roughly 90% occurring once; the ten biggest clones make up approximately 2.8%. Here the sequenced sample was peripheral blood, taken in the third trimester of pregnancy. These receptors all come from a female donor in good health, enrolled as a control in a pregnancy study. The CDR3 runs from the conserved cysteine through the conserved F or W. The order of the fields is CDR3 DNA, CDR3 protein, V gene, clone size, D gene, J gene. A D gene is named only where the DNA matches it firmly. Rows give clone size only sometimes, using once, few, many, or a class for an expanded clone.

DNA: TGTGCCAGCAGCCGGGGTACGCGGGGGGGCTACAATGAGCAGTTCTTC
CDR3: CASSRGTRGGYNEQFF
V: TRBV9
size: NA
D: TRBD2
J: TRBJ2-1

DNA: TGTGCCAGCAATAGGGGCCAAGAGACCCAGTACTTC
CDR3: CASNRGQETQYF
V: TRBV6-6
size: NA
D: NA
J: TRBJ2-5

DNA: TGTGCCAACAGGGACAGGGAGAACACTGAAGCTTTCTTT
CDR3: CANRDRENTEAFF
V: TRBV10-3
size: few
D: TRBD1
J: TRBJ1-1

DNA: TGCGCCAGCGTCCCACTAGCGGGAGGGGTCGGTGAGCAGTTCTTC
CDR3: CASVPLAGGVGEQFF
V: TRBV5-1
size: NA
D: TRBD2
J: TRBJ2-1

DNA: TGTGCCTGGGGGACTAGCGGGGTTGGCTACGAGCAGTACTTC
CDR3: CAWGTSGVGYEQYF
V: TRBV30
size: NA
D: TRBD2
J: TRBJ2-7

DNA: TGCGCCAGCAGCCAAGAAGGGCATAGAGCGGGGGGTCTCGAGCAGTTCTTC
CDR3: CASSQEGHRAGGLEQFF
V: TRBV4-3
size: NA
D: TRBD2
J: TRBJ2-1

DNA: TGTGCCAGCAGCCTGACAGGGGCCTACGAGCAGTACTTC
CDR3: CASSLTGAYEQYF
V: TRBV6-6
size: once
D: TRBD1
J: TRBJ2-7

DNA: TGTGCCATCGGTGGACATAGTAATGAAAAACTGTTTTTT
CDR3: CAIGGHSNEKLFF
V: TRBV10-3
size: NA
D: NA
J: TRBJ1-4

DNA: TGTGCCAGCTCACCCACGCCGAGCCCCATTGGAAACACCATATATTTT
CDR3: CASSPTPSPIGNTIYF
V: TRBV18
size: NA
D: NA
J: TRBJ1-3

DNA: TGTGCCAGCAGCTACGACAGCCGAGGGACCCAGTACTTC
CDR3: CASSYDSRGTQYF
V: TRBV5-4
size: NA
D: NA
J: TRBJ2-5

DNA: TGCGCCAGCAGCTTGACCCGACAAGACATGAACACTGAAGCTTTCTTT
CDR3: CASSLTRQDMNTEAFF
V: TRBV5-1
size: NA
D: NA
J: TRBJ1-1

DNA: TGTGCCAGTAGTATCATCGGTAGCGGGGGGCGGGATACGCAGTATTTT
CDR3: CASSIIGSGGRDTQYF
V: TRBV19
size: NA
D: TRBD2
J: TRBJ2-3

DNA: TGTGCCAGCAGCTTAGTAGGCGGCGGTAACACTGAAGCTTTCTTT
CDR3: CASSLVGGGNTEAFF
V: TRBV7-9
size: NA
D: NA
J: TRBJ1-1

DNA: TGTGCCAGCAGATCGACAGCCAACTATGGCTACACCTTC
CDR3: CASRSTANYGYTF
V: TRBV27
size: NA
D: NA
J: TRBJ1-2

DNA: TGTGCCAGCAGCTCCGGGATAATCTCTGGAAACACCATATATTTT
CDR3: CASSSGIISGNTIYF
V: TRBV9
size: NA
D: NA
J: TRBJ1-3

DNA: TGTGCCAGCAGCTCGGAGACAGTCTTGCTGTTTTTT
CDR3: CASSSETVLLFF
V: TRBV11-3
size: NA
D: NA
J: TRBJ2-2

DNA: TGTGCCACCAAACGGACACCCGATCCTCCTAACTATGGCTACACCTTC
CDR3: CATKRTPDPPNYGYTF
V: TRBV2
size: NA
D: NA
J: TRBJ1-2

DNA: TGTGCCATCGGTGCGGCGCCCGAGGGTGGAAACACCATATATTTT
CDR3: CAIGAAPEGGNTIYF
V: TRBV10-3
size: NA
D: NA
J: TRBJ1-3

DNA: TGCGCCACCATCAAAGCGGGAGGGATCTACGAGCAGTACTTC
CDR3: CATIKAGGIYEQYF
V: TRBV10-2
size: NA
D: TRBD2
J: TRBJ2-7

DNA: TGTGCCAGCAGTGCCGGGACTAGCGGGGGGGCCCACGAGCAGTACTTC
CDR3: CASSAGTSGGAHEQYF
V: TRBV6-1
size: NA
D: TRBD2
J: TRBJ2-7

DNA: TGTGCCCCCACTCAGGAGGGACAGGGCATCAACTATGGCTACACCTTC
CDR3: CAPTQEGQGINYGYTF
V: TRBV6-4
size: NA
D: TRBD1
J: TRBJ1-2

DNA: TGCGCCAGCAGCTTGGGCGGGAGAGCCACAGATACGCAGTATTTT
CDR3: CASSLGGRATDTQYF
V: TRBV5-1
size: NA
D: TRBD2
J: TRBJ2-3

DNA: TGTGCCAGCTCACCGTTAGAACAGGGAAGGGGGAACACTGAAGCTTTCTTT
CDR3: CASSPLEQGRGNTEAFF
V: TRBV18
size: NA
D: NA
J: TRBJ1-1

DNA: TGCGCCAGCAGCAACGACAGGGCTCACTACCCCGGCCTCCAAGAGACCCAGTACTTC
CDR3: CASSNDRAHYPGLQETQYF
V: TRBV10-1
size: NA
D: TRBD1
J: TRBJ2-5

DNA: TGTGCCTGGAGTGGTCCAGGGGGGCTCCCACAAGCTTTCTTT
CDR3: CAWSGPGGLPQAFF
V: TRBV30
size: NA
D: TRBD1
J: TRBJ1-1

DNA: TGCGCCAGCAGCTTGGCGGGCGGGAGCTCCTACGAGCAGTACTTC
CDR3: CASSLAGGSSYEQYF
V: TRBV5-1
size: NA
D: TRBD2
J: TRBJ2-7

DNA: TGCGCGGGAGCGGGGTTGAAAAAGGAGACCCAGTACTTC
CDR3: CAGAGLKKETQYF
V: TRBV28
size: once
D: TRBD2
J: TRBJ2-5

DNA: TGCGCCAGCAGCCGGCCGGGGACAGGCCAAGAGACCCAGTACTTC
CDR3: CASSRPGTGQETQYF
V: TRBV4-1
size: NA
D: TRBD1
J: TRBJ2-5

DNA: TGTGCCAGTAGTATATATATGCCTACCGGGACAGGGGGCCGCTATAGCAATCAGCCCCAGCATTTT
CDR3: CASSIYMPTGTGGRYSNQPQHF
V: TRBV19
size: NA
D: TRBD1
J: TRBJ1-5

DNA: TGTGCCAGCACACGCGAAGAGCAGTACTTC
CDR3: CASTREEQYF
V: TRBV28
size: NA
D: NA
J: TRBJ2-7

DNA: TGTGCCAGCAGTGAATACCATAACACTGAAGCTTTCTTT
CDR3: CASSEYHNTEAFF
V: TRBV25-1
size: NA
D: NA
J: TRBJ1-1